These 30 T cell receptor beta chains came from one sample sequenced in a study of CD8 T cells in ankylosing spondylitis. Broader study findings: Typical of ankylosing spondylitis blood, it appeared, was a TCR beta motif of several highly homologous variants.

Each CDR3 protein is one row after TCRdb ran MiXCR on the 5' RACE reads. This sample has some 840,000 distinct CDR3 sequences, with about 12% found just once. For these TCRs, the target antigens are not known. The sample consisted of blood, either unsorted or a sorted T cell fraction (not recorded which). The receptors originated from a male donor with ankylosing spondylitis.

This rearrangement joins TRBV29-1 to TRBJ2-1, with a possible D match to TRBD2 (6 bases). This CDR3 has 17 residues. Germline values: CDR1 SQVTM, CDR2 ANQGSEA. V was shortened by 3 bases and J by 0 bases, with 18 bases between the two germline ends. CDR3 in DNA: TGCAGCGTTGATTTTTATGGGCGGGGCAGCTCCTACAATGAGCAGTTCTTC. It translates to CSVDFYGRGSSYNEQFF.

This clonotype has a handful of counts. V gene TRBV29-1 combines with J gene TRBJ2-1; the match to TRBD1 covers 7 bases. The V segment lost 2 bases and the J segment 6 bases; nucleotides outside the gene matches: 7. This CDR3 has 14 residues. Germline V gene sequence: CDR1 SQVTM, CDR2 ANQGSEA. Here the CDR3 reads CSVEMRGLVNEQFF. In nucleotides, the CDR3 is TGCAGCGTTGAAATGAGGGGGCTAGTCAATGAGCAGTTCTTC.

This clonotype has a handful of counts. The chain joins TRBV9 to TRBJ2-3, with D unresolved. This CDR3 is 15 amino acids long. Deletions cut 0 bases from V and 6 bases from J, with 14 bases between. Looked up from germline, CDR1 is SGDLS and CDR2 is YYNGEE. The CDR3 DNA is TGTGCCAGCAGCGTAGCCCCGGCCCGTGAGGATACGCAGTATTTT. This codes for CASSVAPAREDTQYF.

This clonotype was counted between two and nine times. The genes are TRBV20-1 and TRBJ2-5; D could derive from TRBD1 or TRBD2 (5 bases each). Deletions cut 6 bases from V and 4 bases from J, with 15 bases between. The CDR3 contains 13 residues. The germline CDR1 and CDR2 sequences are DFQATT and SNEGSKA (reference sequence). CDR3 region: CSAPRGRRETQYF. The CDR3 DNA follows: TGCAGTGCACCCCGGGGCCGAAGAGAGACCCAGTACTTC.

The chain carries TRBV2 and TRBJ2-7; D is uncertain. The V gene's germline CDR1 is SNHLY and CDR2 FYNNEI. CDR3 length: 13 residues. V was clipped by 8 bases and J by 1 base, with 12 bases between them. The CDR3 DNA sequence: TGTGCCAGCGGTACAACCTTTTCCTACGAGCAGTACTTC. Encoded protein: CASGTTFSYEQYF.

This chain links TRBV7-6 with TRBJ2-7, with 8 bases that match TRBD2. The J segment lost 5 bases and the V segment lost 7 bases, leaving 4 bases of the junction unmatched. Germline values: CDR1 SGHVS, CDR2 FNYEAQ. The CDR3 sequence is 12 residues long. The CDR3 region has the DNA TGTGCCAGCACGGGGGGGGGGCACGAGCAGTACTTC. Translation gives CASTGGGHEQYF.

V is TRBV27 and J is TRBJ2-1, with D unclear. The V end was cut by 5 bases, the J end by 7 bases, with 18 bases between. Germline CDR1 MNHEY, CDR2 SMNVEV (reference sequence). The CDR3 extends over 15 amino acids. Here the CDR3 DNA reads TGTGCCAGCAGTCCGGCGGAGCGTATGAGGAATGAGCAGTTCTTC. Residues: CASSPAERMRNEQFF.

In this sample, this clonotype turned up a few times. The chain recombines TRBV27 with TRBJ2-1; weak D call: TRBD1 (6 bases). Deletions cut 9 bases from V and 6 bases from J, with 15 bases between. Germline CDR1 MNHEY, CDR2 SMNVEV (reference sequence). CDR3 length: 13 residues. The CDR3 sequence is CASSRRGFNEQFF. CDR3 bases: TGTGCCAGTTCTCGTAGGGGGTTCAATGAGCAGTTCTTC.

V is TRBV10-2 and J is TRBJ1-6, with D perhaps matching TRBD1 (6 bases). CDR3 size: 14 residues. Germline lookup yields CDR1 WSHSY and CDR2 SAAADI. Deletions cut 8 bases from V and 10 bases from J, with 18 bases between. This CDR3 reads CASRIRSRGSPLHF. As DNA, the CDR3 is TGCGCCAGCCGGATAAGGAGTAGGGGGTCACCCCTCCACTTT.

This clonotype was recorded many times. V is TRBV29-1 and J is TRBJ2-7; TRBD1 might be the D (6 bases). Germline V gene lookup returns CDR1 SQVTM and CDR2 ANQGSEA. The CDR3 spans 12 residues. The V gene lost 4 bases and the J gene lost 1 base, with 8 bases spanning the gap. The CDR3 here is CSVGRGSYEQYF. CDR3 nucleotides: TGCAGCGTTGGCAGGGGATCCTACGAGCAGTACTTC.

V usage is TRBV20-1 and J usage is TRBJ2-7, with D uncertain. The germline CDR1 and CDR2 sequences are DFQATT and SNEGSKA (reference sequence). V was pared by 3 bases and J by 3 bases, with 12 bases between. CDR3 length equals 13 residues. CDR3 protein: CSARDPIFYEQYF. CDR3 nucleotide sequence: TGCAGTGCTAGGGATCCCATTTTCTACGAGCAGTACTTC.

This clonotype occurred a few times. The chain combines TRBV5-1 with TRBJ2-3; D gene uncertain. Between the trimmed V and J ends, which lost 4 bases and 3 bases, there was a span of 15 bases. This CDR3 has 15 residues. From germline, CDR1 is SGHRS and CDR2 YFSETQ. CDR3 sequence reads: CASSPSPGRTDTQYF. The DNA of the CDR3 is TGCGCCAGCAGCCCGTCCCCCGGCAGGACAGATACGCAGTATTTT.

This clonotype was observed at least ten times. This chain's CDR3 is CSAKRPSGVQETQYF. The CDR3 DNA is TGCAGTGCTAAGCGTCCTAGCGGGGTCCAAGAGACCCAGTACTTC. The V gene is TRBV20-1, the J gene TRBJ2-5; 9 bases map to TRBD2. The J segment lost 1 base and the V segment lost 4 bases, leaving 7 bases of the junction unmatched. Germline V lookup: CDR1 DFQATT, CDR2 SNEGSKA (reference sequence). The CDR3 extends over 15 amino acids.

The V gene is TRBV18, the J gene TRBJ2-3; no clear D gene. Per germline, CDR1 KGHSH and CDR2 LQKENI. This CDR3 contains 13 residues. V dropped 1 base and J dropped 3 bases, with 5 bases sitting between them. The CDR3 sequence is CASSPLQTDTQYF. Written as DNA, the CDR3 is TGTGCCAGCTCACCACTGCAGACAGATACGCAGTATTTT.

This clonotype has a handful of counts. The J gene is TRBJ1-2, the V gene TRBV5-1; perhaps TRBD1 as D (5 bases). Germline CDR1 SGHRS, CDR2 YFSETQ. The CDR3 length is 16 residues. Trimming took off 3 bases at V and 4 bases at J, with 19 bases between the two ends. The CDR3 DNA sequence: TGCGCCAGCAGCTCTAGATGGGACGGTCTTGGCTATGGCTACACCTTC. Residues: CASSSRWDGLGYGYTF.

V is TRBV11-2 and J is TRBJ1-2; no definite D call. V shed 5 bases and J shed 3 bases, with 16 bases lying between them. Per the germline V gene, CDR1 is SGHAT and CDR2 is FQNNGV. This CDR3 comprises 15 residues. This CDR3 is CASSPMREVHYGYTF. For the CDR3, the DNA is TGTGCCAGCAGCCCTATGAGGGAGGTGCACTATGGCTACACCTTC.

This chain's CDR3 is CASRRYYEQYF. The CDR3 nucleotides read TGTGCCAGCAGGAGATACTACGAGCAGTACTTC. The chain has TRBV25-1 and TRBJ2-7; no firm D call. Trimming stripped 6 bases from V and 3 bases from J, with 6 bases between. CDR3 length: 11 amino acids. Germline V CDR1 and CDR2: MGHDK, SYGVNS.

This clonotype was seen repeatedly, ten times or more. V is TRBV7-2 and J is TRBJ2-5, with TRBD1 identical over 8 bases. Trimming took 5 bases from V and 6 from J; bases not matched to a gene: 8. CDR1 is SGHTA, CDR2 FQGNSA, per germline. This CDR3 region has 14 residues. The CDR3 region has the DNA TGTGCCAGCAGCCTACAGGGGGTTGAAAAGACCCAGTACTTC. Its protein product is CASSLQGVEKTQYF.

Only a few counts were recorded for this clonotype. V gene TRBV10-3 combines with J gene TRBJ2-5, with D possibly being TRBD2 (6 bases). Germline values: CDR1 ENHRY, CDR2 SYGVKD. The CDR3 extends over 12 amino acids. The V and J ends lost 6 bases and 7 bases respectively, with 12 bases between them. CDR3: CAISGGTGTQYF. The CDR3 DNA follows: TGTGCCATCAGCGGGGGAACGGGGACCCAGTACTTC.

This clonotype has more than one count but fewer than ten. The chain joins TRBV18 to TRBJ2-1; D may correspond to TRBD1 or TRBD2 (6 bases each). Trimming stripped 6 bases from V and 10 bases from J, with 25 bases between. CDR1 and CDR2 from the germline V gene are KGHSH and LQKENI. This CDR3 spans 16 amino acids. CDR3 sequence: CASSPNQGGSFVEQFF. Written as DNA, the CDR3 is TGTGCCAGCTCGCCCAATCAAGGGGGGTCATTTGTGGAGCAGTTCTTC.

The chain recombines TRBV7-2 with TRBJ2-3; possible D gene TRBD1, 6 bases. V was clipped by 4 bases and J by 4 bases, with 18 bases between them. The CDR3 has 16 amino acids. Germline lookup yields CDR1 SGHTA and CDR2 FQGNSA. The CDR3 protein is CASSSQGPDGADTQYF. Written as DNA, the CDR3 is TGTGCCAGCAGCTCGCAGGGGCCCGACGGGGCAGATACGCAGTATTTT.

A remark on this clonotype: A junction end diverges from the germline sequence, so it may reflect a read error. The chain is built from TRBV2 and TRBJ2-2, with a tentative D call TRBD2 (6 bases). This CDR3 contains 17 residues. Germline CDR1 and CDR2: SNHLY and FYNNEI. CDR3 DNA: TGTACCAGCAGGGAAATTGCCGGGGGAAGTAACACCGGGGAGCTGTTTTTT. It yields the protein CTSREIAGGSNTGELFF.

The chain couples TRBV7-2 to TRBJ2-2, with D possibly TRBD2 on 6 matching bases. This CDR3 has 12 residues. The V gene lost 4 bases and the J gene lost 13 bases, with 13 bases spanning the gap. Looked up from germline, CDR1 is SGHTA and CDR2 is FQGNSA. The DNA of the CDR3 is TGTGCCAGCAGCTCTAGACTAGAGAGGCTGTTTTTT. It is translated as CASSSRLERLFF.

This clonotype was observed at least ten times. This chain joins TRBV29-1 and TRBJ1-1, with a weak D call TRBD1 (6 bases). Trimming stripped 2 bases from V and 7 bases from J, with 14 bases between. The germline gives CDR1 SQVTM, CDR2 ANQGSEA. The CDR3 totals 13 residues. CDR3 amino acids: CSVEPTGLGEAFF. CDR3 in DNA: TGCAGCGTTGAACCTACAGGGTTGGGTGAAGCTTTCTTT.

This clonotype has a handful of counts. The chain is built from TRBV4-2 and TRBJ2-7; D unresolved. Trimming took 1 base from V and 3 from J, leaving 16 bases between them. The CDR3 length is 16 residues. Germline V gene lookup returns CDR1 LGHNA and CDR2 YNFKEQ. As DNA, the CDR3 is TGTGCCAGCAGCCAAGCTCCTCCTGGATCCCACTACGAGCAGTACTTC. This gives the protein CASSQAPPGSHYEQYF.

The chain uses TRBV20-1 and TRBJ1-4, with D unclear. V lost 6 bases to trimming and J lost 5 bases, with 16 bases between them. This CDR3 contains 14 residues. CDR1 is DFQATT, CDR2 SNEGSKA, per germline (reference sequence). The CDR3 DNA reads as TGCAGTGCCTCCAGAGAGGCCTCGAATGAAAAACTGTTTTTT. Translating it yields CSASREASNEKLFF.

The V gene is TRBV7-2, the J gene TRBJ1-6; D uncertain. V lost 6 bases, J lost 0 bases, and 9 bases lay in between. The germline V gene encodes CDR1 SGHTA and CDR2 FQGNSA. The CDR3 is made up of 15 amino acids. The CDR3 DNA sequence: TGTGCCAGCAGATCTTCGAGCTCCTATAATTCACCCCTCCACTTT. Protein: CASRSSSSYNSPLHF.

This clonotype was observed a few times. The J gene is TRBJ2-2, the V gene TRBV24-1; D is uncertain. The length of the CDR3 is 14 residues. The V gene lost 5 bases and the J gene lost 2 bases, with 8 bases spanning the gap. Germline-derived CDR1 and CDR2 are KGHDR and SFDVKD. The chain's CDR3 is CATSATVNTGELFF. DNA of the CDR3: TGTGCCACCAGTGCAACGGTCAACACCGGGGAGCTGTTTTTT.

The J gene is TRBJ2-1, the V gene TRBV20-1; D gene uncertain. Germline V gene lookup returns CDR1 DFQATT and CDR2 SNEGSKA (reference sequence). V gave up 3 bases and J gave up 4 bases, with 16 bases separating them. This CDR3 spans 15 amino acids. The CDR3: CSASTIGSQYNEQFF. The CDR3 DNA follows: TGCAGTGCTAGTACCATAGGGTCCCAATACAATGAGCAGTTCTTC.

The chain employs TRBV4-3 and TRBJ1-2, with D possibly being TRBD1 (5 bases). This CDR3 contains 14 residues. CDR1 and CDR2 (germline): LGHNA, YSLEER. V lost 1 base to trimming and J lost 8 bases, with 14 bases between them. In nucleotides, the CDR3 is TGCGCCAGCAGCCAAGTACACAAAGGGGCCGGCTACACCTTC. Translation gives CASSQVHKGAGYTF.